This TCR beta chain derives from a study of T cells in women clearing cervical HPV infection. Regarding the study as a whole: Cases carried less TRBV6-7 than controls: approximately 0.1% versus 0.16%.

From germline, CDR1 is GTSNPN and CDR2 SVGIG (reference sequence). The CDR3 is 14 amino acids. TCR beta CDR3 amplified by multiplex PCR from 950 to 1,500 ng genomic DNA. Only in-frame clones appear in the TCRdb table, and some are missing; sequencing was by immunoSEQ multiplex PCR. Its clone listing holds under 50,000 clones. On this clone itself: Its target is unknown. The read halts 3 residues ahead of the CDR3 end, with the missing end drawn from the germline J gene.

The sample comprised blood buffy coat. V is TRBV30 and J is TRBJ1-2; D is unresolved. This receptor was obtained from a woman between 18 and 70 years old with a cervical HPV16 infection that either progressed to CIN3+ or cleared (not recorded which). CDR3 DNA (partial): TGTGCCTGGAGTGCCTATAGCGGCTACAATGAC. It translates to CAWSAYSGYND. The complete CDR3 protein is CAWSAYSGYNDYTF.